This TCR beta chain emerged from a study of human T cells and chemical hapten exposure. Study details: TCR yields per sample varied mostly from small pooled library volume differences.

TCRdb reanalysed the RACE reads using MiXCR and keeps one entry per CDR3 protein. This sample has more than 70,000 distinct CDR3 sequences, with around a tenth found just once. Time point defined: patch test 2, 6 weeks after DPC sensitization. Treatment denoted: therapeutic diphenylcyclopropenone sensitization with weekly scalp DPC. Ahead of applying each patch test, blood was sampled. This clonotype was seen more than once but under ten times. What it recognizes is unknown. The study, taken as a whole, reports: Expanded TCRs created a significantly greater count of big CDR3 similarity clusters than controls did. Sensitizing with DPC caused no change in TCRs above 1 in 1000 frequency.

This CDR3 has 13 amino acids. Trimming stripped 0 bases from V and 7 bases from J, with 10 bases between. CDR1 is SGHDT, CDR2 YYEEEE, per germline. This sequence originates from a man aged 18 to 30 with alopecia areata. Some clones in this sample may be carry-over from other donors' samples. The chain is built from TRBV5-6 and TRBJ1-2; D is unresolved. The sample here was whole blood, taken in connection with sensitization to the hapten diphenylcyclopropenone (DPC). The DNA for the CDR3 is TGTGCCAGCAGCTTGGGGTCAGGCAGTGGCTACACCTTC. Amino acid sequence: CASSLGSGSGYTF.